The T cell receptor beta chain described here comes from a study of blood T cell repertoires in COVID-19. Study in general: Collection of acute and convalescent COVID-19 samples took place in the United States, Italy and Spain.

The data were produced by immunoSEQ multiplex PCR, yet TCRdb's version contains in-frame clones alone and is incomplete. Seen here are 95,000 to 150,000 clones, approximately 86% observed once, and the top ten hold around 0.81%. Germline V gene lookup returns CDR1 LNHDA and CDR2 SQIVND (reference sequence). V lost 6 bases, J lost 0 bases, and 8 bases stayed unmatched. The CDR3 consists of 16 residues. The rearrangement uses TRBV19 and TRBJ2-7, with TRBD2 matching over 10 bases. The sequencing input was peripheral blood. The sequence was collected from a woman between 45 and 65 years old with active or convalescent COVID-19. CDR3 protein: CASSTRTSGSSYEQYF. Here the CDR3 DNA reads TGTGCCAGTAGCACCCGGACTAGCGGAAGCTCCTACGAGCAGTACTTC.